The T cell receptor (beta chain) described here comes from a study of T cell responses to AZD1222 COVID-19 vaccine. For the study at large: Second-dose timings of about 4 or about 12 weeks were pooled.

V was shortened by 1 base and J by 0 bases, with 10 bases between the two germline ends. Germline V lookup: CDR1 MNHEY, CDR2 SVGAGI. This CDR3 comprises 16 residues. Of note for this clone: The antigen is undetermined.

Overall study results and limits: Repertoire sampling was restricted to post-peak T cell response timepoints. Most donors were white British and more were female, and clonal diversity was possibly underestimated. Just 5 to 7 people given AZD1222 tested seropositive at baseline.

Produced via immunoSEQ multiplex PCR; TCRdb's table is partial and in-frame only. The profile shows roughly 150,000 clones, approximately 89% of them singletons. J is TRBJ1-5 and V is TRBV6-5, with no clear D. The specimen comprised peripheral blood, sampled on day 0 of AZD1222 vaccination. This clonotype was obtained from an adult in good health. The CDR3 DNA sequence: TGTGCCAGCAGTTACTACTACGGGGATAGCAATCAGCCCCAGCATTTT. The encoded protein is CASSYYYGDSNQPQHF.